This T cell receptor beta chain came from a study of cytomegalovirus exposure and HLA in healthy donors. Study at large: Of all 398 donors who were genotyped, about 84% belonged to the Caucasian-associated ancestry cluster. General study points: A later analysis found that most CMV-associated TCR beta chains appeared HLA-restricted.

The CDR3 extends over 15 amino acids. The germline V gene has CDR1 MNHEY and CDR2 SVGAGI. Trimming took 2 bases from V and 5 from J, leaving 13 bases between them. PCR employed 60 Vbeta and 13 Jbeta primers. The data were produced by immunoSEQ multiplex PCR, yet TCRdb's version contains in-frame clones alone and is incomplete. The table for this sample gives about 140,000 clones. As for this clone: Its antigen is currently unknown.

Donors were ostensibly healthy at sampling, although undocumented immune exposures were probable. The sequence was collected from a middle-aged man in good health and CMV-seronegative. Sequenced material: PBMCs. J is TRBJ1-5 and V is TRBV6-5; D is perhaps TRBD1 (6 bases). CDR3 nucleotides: TGTGCCAGCAGTTACCGATACAGGGTTGATCAGCCCCAGCATTTT. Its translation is CASSYRYRVDQPQHF.